A single sample gave rise to the 29 T cell receptor beta chains below, sequenced in a study of shared T cell receptors in the human thymus. Profiling relied on immunoSEQ multiplex PCR, and the TCRdb table lists in-frame clones only, not all of them. The repertoire holds roughly 660,000 clones, with 88% as singletons. The same data also contributed to another study, on human thymus T cells.

The sequenced material came from thymocytes. These receptors were collected from a boy younger than two with a congenital heart defect.

The rearrangement links TRBV10-1 to TRBJ2-3, with 9 bases lining up with TRBD2. The CDR3 extends over 15 amino acids. Germline CDR1 is WNHNN and CDR2 is SYGVQD (reference sequence). With 3 bases clipped from V and 3 bases from J, the junction kept 4 bases outside the gene matches. The DNA for the CDR3 is TGCGCCAGCAGTGACAGGCTAGCGGGAACAGATACGCAGTATTTT. Its translation is CASSDRLAGTDTQYF.

The V call is TRBV9, the J call TRBJ2-5, with TRBD2 identical over 9 bases. This CDR3 has 15 amino acids. In germline, CDR1 is SGDLS, CDR2 YYNGEE. Losses at the gene ends were 0 bases for V and 6 bases for J; bases not matched to a gene: 6. CDR3 coding DNA: TGTGCCAGCAGCGTAGAGGTAGCGGGAGTGAAGACCCAGTACTTC. Protein product: CASSVEVAGVKTQYF.

The gene calls are TRBV27 and TRBJ2-3; 9 bases align to TRBD2. The germline V gene encodes CDR1 MNHEY and CDR2 SMNVEV (reference sequence). V lost 7 bases and J lost 0; bases outside the gene matches: 11. This CDR3 is built from 17 residues. The CDR3 coding sequence is TGTGCCAGCACCGAAAGACTAGCGGAGAATAGCACAGATACGCAGTATTTT. It codes for CASTERLAENSTDTQYF.

The V and J genes are TRBV4-3 and TRBJ2-3, with D uncertain. Germline lookup yields CDR1 LGHNA and CDR2 YSLEER. The CDR3 contains 17 residues. V was shortened by 0 bases and J by 8 bases, with 21 bases between the two germline ends. DNA of the CDR3: TGCGCCAGCAGCCAAGATAGTAGACACCCCCCCGAAGGTACGCAGTATTTT. Its translation: CASSQDSRHPPEGTQYF.

This sequence joins TRBV29-1 and TRBJ2-5, with D tentatively TRBD2 (5 bases). Per the germline V gene, CDR1 is SQVTM and CDR2 is ANQGSEA. With 8 bases removed from V and 4 bases from J, the gap between germline ends came to 17 bases. The CDR3 is 13 amino acids. As DNA, the CDR3 is TGCAGCCTCAGCCGAGGGAGCGGAGAGACCCAGTACTTC. Translated: CSLSRGSGETQYF.

The chain carries TRBV28 and TRBJ2-1; 9 nucleotides match TRBD2. In germline, CDR1 is MDHEN, CDR2 SYDVKM. This CDR3 spans 16 amino acids. Trimming took 1 base from V and 8 from J; bases not matched to a gene: 9. CDR3 sequence (DNA): TGTGCCAGCAGTTTATACCCGCTAGCGGGATGGGATGAGCAGTTCTTC. Its translation: CASSLYPLAGWDEQFF.

V is TRBV27 and J is TRBJ2-7; 13 positions match TRBD2. This CDR3 comprises 20 residues. The V and J ends lost 4 bases and 5 bases, in that order; junction bases with no gene match: 20. Germline CDR1 MNHEY, CDR2 SMNVEV (reference sequence). The CDR3 region has the DNA TGTGCCAGCAGTTCACTTCCTCCGGGACTAGCGGGACCTAAAGAAAACGAGCAGTACTTC. This encodes CASSSLPPGLAGPKENEQYF.

The rearrangement uses TRBV4-2 and TRBJ2-1; 7 bases are a match to TRBD2. The V segment lost 4 bases and the J segment 7 bases; nucleotides outside the gene matches: 19. CDR3 length: 18 residues. CDR1 is LGHNA and CDR2 is YNFKEQ in the germline V gene. CDR3 in DNA: TGTGCCAGCAGCCCAGGGCCCTGTGGGGGAGGGCCAAGGAATGAGCAGTTCTTC. Protein sequence: CASSPGPCGGGPRNEQFF.

The chain carries TRBV6-6 and TRBJ1-6, with D tentatively TRBD1 (5 bases). V lost 5 bases to trimming and J lost 7 bases, with 15 bases between them. Germline loops: CDR1 MNHNY, CDR2 SVGAGI (reference sequence). The CDR3 sequence is 15 residues long. The CDR3 DNA is TGTGCCAGCAGTGCCGGGAGGGGTCCCAATTCACCCCTCCACTTT. This sequence encodes CASSAGRGPNSPLHF.

The J gene is TRBJ1-5, the V gene TRBV4-2; D is perhaps TRBD1 (6 bases). CDR3 length: 18 amino acids. V lost 0 bases and J lost 0, with 15 bases in between. CDR1 LGHNA and CDR2 YNFKEQ come from the germline V gene. This chain's CDR3 is CASSQDFGTTYSNQPQHF. The DNA of the CDR3 is TGTGCCAGCAGCCAAGACTTTGGGACAACTTATAGCAATCAGCCCCAGCATTTT.

V usage is TRBV6-1 and J usage is TRBJ2-1; D is perhaps TRBD2 (6 bases). This CDR3 comprises 15 residues. V was pared by 6 bases and J by 0 bases, with 12 bases between. Looked up from germline, CDR1 is MNHNS and CDR2 is SASEGT. CDR3 residues: CASRPGLLSYNEQFF. In DNA form, the CDR3 reads TGTGCCAGCAGGCCGGGACTCCTCTCCTACAATGAGCAGTTCTTC.

This chain connects TRBV28 to TRBJ2-7, with TRBD2 as a possible D gene (5 bases). V was cut by 4 bases and J by 2 bases, with 15 bases left in between. In germline, CDR1 is MDHEN, CDR2 SYDVKM. There are 15 residues in the CDR3. DNA for the CDR3: TGTGCCAGCAGTTCAGGCGGGTGGGGAACCTACGAGCAGTACTTC. Translated: CASSSGGWGTYEQYF.

V and J are TRBV5-6 and TRBJ2-1; D is uncertain. Trimming left V 4 bases short and J 10 bases short, with 15 bases between. Germline values: CDR1 SGHDT, CDR2 YYEEEE. The CDR3 contains 13 residues. CDR3 bases: TGTGCCAGCAGCCTGCCTCCTACGGTGGAGCAGTTCTTC. Its translation: CASSLPPTVEQFF.

The chain uses TRBV6-4 and TRBJ2-7; 9 bases line up with TRBD1. The ends lost 1 base at V and 5 bases at J; junction bases unmatched: 9. CDR1 and CDR2 (germline): MRHNA, SNTAGT. The CDR3 is 16 amino acids. The CDR3 DNA reads as TGTGCCAGCAGTGACTACCCCGGGACAGGGTACCACGAGCAGTACTTC. It is translated as CASSDYPGTGYHEQYF.

This clone was observed once. The chain joins TRBV5-6 to TRBJ1-1, with D possibly TRBD1 on 5 matching bases. This CDR3 has 13 residues. V was pared by 4 bases and J by 4 bases, with 11 bases between. In germline, CDR1 is SGHDT, CDR2 YYEEEE. Here the CDR3 DNA reads TGTGCCAGCAGCGGGGCTGCTGGCACTGAAGCTTTCTTT. It is translated as CASSGAAGTEAFF.

This clone was seen a handful of times. The chain links TRBV28 to TRBJ1-2; 11 bases match TRBD1. The trim removed 2 bases at V and 8 bases at J, leaving 7 bases unmatched. In germline, CDR1 is MDHEN, CDR2 SYDVKM. The CDR3 loop spans 15 amino acids. The CDR3 DNA is TGTGCCAGCAGTTTAATGGGACAGGGGGTGAAAGGCTACACCTTC. This translates into CASSLMGQGVKGYTF.

V is TRBV2 and J is TRBJ2-1; TRBD2 matches at 7 bases. Per germline, CDR1 SNHLY and CDR2 FYNNEI. Trimming removed 4 bases from V and 5 bases from J; junction bases left unmatched: 8. The CDR3 consists of 15 residues. The CDR3 nucleotides read TGTGCCAGCAGTGTCGAAAGCGGGGTCCACAATGAGCAGTTCTTC. As protein: CASSVESGVHNEQFF. Using reference TRBV2 and TRBJ2-1 for the parts outside the CDR3, the full variable domain is EPEVTQTPSHQVTQMGQEVILRCVPISNHLYFYWYRQILGQKVEFLVSFYNNEISEKSEIFDDQFSVERPDGSNFTLKIRSTKLEDSAMYFCASSVESGVHNEQFFGPGTRLTVL.

The J gene is TRBJ2-5, the V gene TRBV7-2; TRBD1 matches at 9 bases. The CDR3 covers 17 residues. The V gene's germline CDR1 is SGHTA and CDR2 FQGNSA. The trim removed 1 base at V and 5 bases at J, leaving 11 bases unmatched. CDR3 residues: CASSLENRTGGLETQYF. CDR3 coding DNA: TGTGCCAGCAGCTTAGAGAATAGAACAGGGGGCTTGGAGACCCAGTACTTC.

The rearrangement joins TRBV4-1 to TRBJ2-1, with 8 bases that match TRBD2. V gave up 5 bases and J gave up 8 bases; unmatched junction bases: 8. CDR3 length: 14 amino acids. The V gene's germline CDR1 is MGHRA and CDR2 YSYEKL. CDR3 DNA sequence: TGCGCCAGCAGCTTCGACGGGACTAGGTATGAGCAGTTCTTC. It translates to CASSFDGTRYEQFF.

The CDR3 DNA follows: TGTGCCAGCAGTGAAACCCCGGACAGCCCAACCTACAATGAGCAGTTCTTC. Residues: CASSETPDSPTYNEQFF. The V and J genes are TRBV6-1 and TRBJ2-1; D perhaps matches TRBD1 (6 bases). CDR1 MNHNS and CDR2 SASEGT come from the germline V gene. The CDR3 loop spans 17 amino acids. The V end lost 2 bases, the J end lost 2 bases, and 16 bases lay between the germline ends.

V is TRBV15 and J is TRBJ1-2, with TRBD1 as a possible D gene (6 bases). From germline, CDR1 is LNHNV and CDR2 YYDKDF (reference sequence). This CDR3 has 15 amino acids. Trimming cost V 4 bases and J 4 bases, with 16 bases left between them. The chain's CDR3 is CATSKSPGDGYGYTF. The DNA of the CDR3 is TGTGCCACCAGCAAATCCCCAGGGGACGGCTATGGCTACACCTTC. Complete variable domain (other parts from reference TRBV15 and TRBJ1-2): DAMVIQNPRYQVTQFGKPVTLSCSQTLNHNVMYWYQQKSSQAPKLLFHYYDKDFNNEADTPDNFQSRRPNTSFCFLDIRSPGLGDTAMYLCATSKSPGDGYGYTFGSGTRLTVV.

The chain joins TRBV15 to TRBJ1-5; D gene uncertain. V was pared by 5 bases and J by 5 bases, with 13 bases between. Germline-derived CDR1 and CDR2 are LNHNV and YYDKDF (reference sequence). The CDR3 contains 14 residues. CDR3 residues: CATSGSGFHQPQHF. CDR3 nucleotides: TGTGCCACCAGCGGATCCGGGTTTCATCAGCCCCAGCATTTT.

This chain joins TRBV25-1 and TRBJ2-5; 7 bases agree with TRBD2. The germline V gene has CDR1 MGHDK and CDR2 SYGVNS. The CDR3 is 15 amino acids. Losses at the gene ends were 3 bases for V and 9 bases for J; bases not matched to a gene: 13. CDR3 DNA sequence: TGTGCCAGCAGTGAGCCGGGACTATTAGGTTCTGCCCAGTACTTC. Translated: CASSEPGLLGSAQYF.

The chain uses TRBV6-1 and TRBJ2-7, with 9 bases matching TRBD2. Germline V gene lookup returns CDR1 MNHNS and CDR2 SASEGT. Trimming removed 9 bases from V and 6 bases from J; junction bases left unmatched: 15. This CDR3 has 15 amino acids. CDR3 sequence reads: CARAGGKVVIFEQYF. The CDR3 DNA follows: TGTGCCAGAGCGGGGGGTAAGGTGGTAATCTTCGAGCAGTACTTC.

The chain couples TRBV5-1 to TRBJ2-5; D possibly corresponds to TRBD2 (6 bases). V was pared by 2 bases and J by 5 bases, with 16 bases between. The CDR3 runs 15 residues. The germline gives CDR1 SGHRS, CDR2 YFSETQ. For the CDR3, the DNA is TGCGCCAGCAGCTTTTGGACCCCCCGGGGGGAGACCCAGTACTTC. Encoded protein: CASSFWTPRGETQYF.

V usage is TRBV25-1 and J usage is TRBJ1-5, with 7 nucleotides matching TRBD1. V lost 10 bases and J lost 4; bases outside the gene matches: 7. This CDR3 region has 13 residues. CDR1 and CDR2 (germline): MGHDK, SYGVNS. CDR3 amino acids: CATASTGNQPQHF. In DNA, the CDR3 is TGTGCCACCGCTTCGACAGGGAATCAGCCCCAGCATTTT.

The V and J genes are TRBV27 and TRBJ2-2; TRBD2 matches at 12 bases. The J segment lost 7 bases and the V segment lost 6 bases, leaving 12 bases of the junction unmatched. Germline values: CDR1 MNHEY, CDR2 SMNVEV (reference sequence). CDR3 length: 17 amino acids. The CDR3 sequence is CASSRPPGLAGGGELFF. The CDR3 DNA follows: TGTGCCAGCAGCAGACCCCCGGGACTAGCGGGTGGCGGGGAGCTGTTTTTT.

This clone has just one count. The chain recombines TRBV14 with TRBJ2-1, with 10 bases fitting TRBD2. Germline lookup yields CDR1 SGHDN and CDR2 FVKESK. The CDR3 has 19 residues. The V gene end was trimmed by 2 bases and the J gene end by 3 bases; junction bases not matched to a gene: 13. This CDR3 is CASSQHRVASGSLYNEQFF. CDR3 DNA sequence: TGTGCCAGCAGCCAACACAGGGTCGCTAGCGGGAGTCTCTACAATGAGCAGTTCTTC.

The genes are TRBV27 and TRBJ2-7; TRBD2 agrees at 15 bases. V lost 6 bases to trimming and J lost 6 bases; unmatched junction nucleotides: 3. The V gene's germline CDR1 is MNHEY and CDR2 SMNVEV (reference sequence). CDR3 length: 14 amino acids. CDR3 DNA: TGTGCCAGCAGACCGGGACTAGCGGGAGGCGAGCAGTACTTC. Protein sequence: CASRPGLAGGEQYF.